This T cell receptor beta chain is drawn from a study of T cell changes during pregnancy in multiple sclerosis. CDR3 length equals 18 residues. After removal of 4 bases from V and 6 bases from J, the junction contained 13 bases not matched to a gene. From germline, CDR1 is PRHDT and CDR2 FYEKMQ (reference sequence). Sequencing was performed with immunoSEQ multiplex PCR; in TCRdb, only in-frame clones are kept and a portion is missing. The table has about 59,000 clones, about 93% seen once. The sequence derives from a female donor with multiple sclerosis, enrolled in a pregnancy study. The source material was CD8+ T cells from peripheral blood mononuclear cells, sampled in the third trimester of pregnancy. This sequence joins TRBV13 and TRBJ2-1; TRBD2 matches at 12 bases. The CDR3 region has the DNA TGTGCCAGCAGCTGGCAGCTAGCGGGAGGGGGGAGAGCCAATGAGCAGTTCTTC. It yields the protein CASSWQLAGGGRANEQFF.